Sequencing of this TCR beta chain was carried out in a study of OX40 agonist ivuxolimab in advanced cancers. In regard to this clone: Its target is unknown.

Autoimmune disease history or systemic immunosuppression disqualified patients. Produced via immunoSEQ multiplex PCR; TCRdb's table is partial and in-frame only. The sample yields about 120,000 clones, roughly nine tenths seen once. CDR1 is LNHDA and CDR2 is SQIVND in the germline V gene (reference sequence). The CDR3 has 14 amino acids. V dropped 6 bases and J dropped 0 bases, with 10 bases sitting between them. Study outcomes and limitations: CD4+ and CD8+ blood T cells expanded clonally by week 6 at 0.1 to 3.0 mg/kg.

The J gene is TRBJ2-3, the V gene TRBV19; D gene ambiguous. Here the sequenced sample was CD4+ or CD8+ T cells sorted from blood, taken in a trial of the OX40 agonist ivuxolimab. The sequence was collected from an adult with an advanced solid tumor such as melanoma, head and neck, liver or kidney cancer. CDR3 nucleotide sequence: TGTGCCAGTAGGGCAGACCCTAGCACAGATACGCAGTATTTT. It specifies CASRADPSTDTQYF.